A single sample gave rise to the 17 T cell receptor beta chains below, sequenced in a study of cytomegalovirus exposure and HLA in healthy donors. Profiled with immunoSEQ multiplex PCR; TCRdb holds only in-frame clones, not every one. The table has roughly 70,000 clones, around four fifths seen once; the top ten hold around 3%. The sample consisted of PBMCs. The receptor source for this set is a man aged 25 to 45 in good health and CMV-seronegative.

This chain connects TRBV9 to TRBJ2-1; 7 positions agree with TRBD2. In germline, CDR1 is SGDLS, CDR2 YYNGEE. CDR3 length: 14 amino acids. V was clipped by 2 bases and J by 4 bases; unmatched bases: 3. CDR3 sequence: CASSVASGYNEQFF. The DNA for the CDR3 is TGTGCCAGCAGCGTGGCTAGCGGATACAATGAGCAGTTCTTC.

The chain couples TRBV28 to TRBJ2-7, with 8 bases that match TRBD1. J gave up 5 bases and V 6 bases, and 6 bases lay outside the gene matches. CDR3 size: 13 residues. Per the germline V gene, CDR1 is MDHEN and CDR2 is SYDVKM. The CDR3 here is CASRETGVHEQYF. As DNA, the CDR3 is TGTGCCAGCAGAGAGACAGGGGTCCACGAGCAGTACTTC.

About this clone: A much larger clone lies one base from this, so it may be a read error. The chain employs TRBV10-3 and TRBJ1-1; D uncertain. V was cut by 10 bases and J by 3 bases, with 9 bases left in between. The V gene's germline CDR1 is ENHRY and CDR2 SYGVKD. This CDR3 contains 11 residues. In nucleotides, the CDR3 is TGTGCCACCCGACTGCACACTGAAGCTTTCTTT. Amino acids: CATRLHTEAFF.

The chain links TRBV2 to TRBJ1-2, with D unclear. Germline loops: CDR1 SNHLY, CDR2 FYNNEI. The CDR3 spans 13 residues. The V end lost 3 bases, the J end lost 4 bases, and 9 bases lay between the germline ends. This chain's CDR3 is CASSERTLYGYTF. For the CDR3, the DNA is TGTGCCAGCAGTGAGAGGACTCTCTATGGCTACACCTTC.

The V and J genes are TRBV25-1 and TRBJ2-4; 7 bases agree with TRBD1. The CDR3 is 13 amino acids. V dropped 3 bases and J dropped 6; count of bases not matched to a gene: 2. The V gene's germline CDR1 is MGHDK and CDR2 SYGVNS. Here the CDR3 DNA reads TGTGCCAGCAGTGAGAACAGGGGAAACATTCAGTACTTC. Translated: CASSENRGNIQYF.

This clone has more than one count but fewer than ten. The chain joins TRBV6-1 to TRBJ2-3, with D perhaps matching TRBD1 (6 bases). Germline CDR1 and CDR2: MNHNS and SASEGT. This CDR3 has 13 amino acids. V was pared by 8 bases and J by 6 bases, with 15 bases between. CDR3 residues: CASGKGDPDTQYF. The CDR3 nucleotides read TGTGCCAGCGGGAAGGGGGACCCCGATACGCAGTATTTT.

The rearrangement links TRBV19 to TRBJ1-4; D unclear. The CDR3 has 13 amino acids. Germline loops: CDR1 LNHDA, CDR2 SQIVND (reference sequence). V was pared by 6 bases and J by 7 bases, with 12 bases between. The CDR3, as DNA: TGTGCCAGTAGATGGGGTGAGGGTGAAAAACTGTTTTTT. It is translated as CASRWGEGEKLFF.

This clone was recorded once. CDR3 residues: CASSQLLAGEFNEQFF. CDR3 bases: TGCGCCAGCAGCCAACTTCTAGCGGGAGAATTTAATGAGCAGTTCTTC. The J gene is TRBJ2-1, the V gene TRBV4-1, with 10 bases that match TRBD2. Germline CDR1 reads MGHRA; CDR2 reads YSYEKL. This CDR3 spans 16 amino acids. V trimming: 2 bases; J trimming: 7 bases; junction bases outside the gene matches: 8.

The rearrangement joins TRBV28 to TRBJ1-1; D unresolved. The CDR3 runs 13 residues. The germline CDR1 and CDR2 sequences are MDHEN and SYDVKM. V lost 2 bases, J lost 1 base, and 5 bases lay in between. CDR3 loop: CASSLRENTEAFF. In DNA form, the CDR3 reads TGTGCCAGCAGTTTACGGGAGAACACTGAAGCTTTCTTT.

V and J are TRBV5-1 and TRBJ2-2; TRBD1 might be the D (6 bases). Trimming shortened V by 4 bases and J by 7 bases, and 14 bases separated the two germline ends. Per germline, CDR1 SGHRS and CDR2 YFSETQ. The CDR3 loop spans 14 amino acids. CDR3 DNA sequence: TGCGCCAGCAGCATAAGGGACACGGACGGGGAGCTGTTTTTT. It specifies CASSIRDTDGELFF.

The chain has TRBV4-1 and TRBJ1-5; 7 positions agree with TRBD1. V was pared by 0 bases and J by 3 bases, with 8 bases of the junction left unmatched. Germline V gives CDR1 MGHRA, CDR2 YSYEKL. CDR3 length: 17 amino acids. The CDR3 spells CASSQDETGRNNQPQHF. DNA of the CDR3: TGCGCCAGCAGCCAAGATGAGACAGGGCGGAACAATCAGCCCCAGCATTTT.

This clone was seen ten or more times. The V and J genes are TRBV11-2 and TRBJ2-5; D is unclear. This CDR3 has 13 residues. Per germline, CDR1 SGHAT and CDR2 FQNNGV. The germline V and J ends were trimmed by 0 bases and 5 bases, with 7 bases remaining between them. CDR3 loop: CASSLDQVETQYF. In nucleotides, the CDR3 is TGTGCCAGCAGCTTAGATCAGGTGGAGACCCAGTACTTC.

The chain uses TRBV7-6 and TRBJ2-3; TRBD1 might be the D (6 bases). There are 16 residues in the CDR3. Germline CDR1 SGHVS, CDR2 FNYEAQ. Deletions cut 5 bases from V and 0 bases from J, with 15 bases between. The CDR3 coding sequence is TGTGCCAGCAGCCAGCTAGGGGGATCTAGCACAGATACGCAGTATTTT. It specifies CASSQLGGSSTDTQYF.

The rearrangement joins TRBV5-1 to TRBJ1-1, with D possibly TRBD1 on 5 matching bases. Trimming removed 0 bases from V and 2 bases from J, with 14 bases in between. There are 16 residues in the CDR3. CDR1 and CDR2 (germline): SGHRS, YFSETQ. CDR3 sequence: CASSLEGRDYNTEAFF. CDR3 coding DNA: TGCGCCAGCAGCTTGGAGGGCAGGGATTATAACACTGAAGCTTTCTTT. Full variable domain (remainder filled in from reference TRBV5-1 and TRBJ1-1): KAGVTQTPRYLIKTRGQQVTLSCSPISGHRSVSWYQQTPGQGLQFLFEYFSETQRNKGNFPGRFSGRQFSNSRSEMNVSTLELGDSALYLCASSLEGRDYNTEAFFGQGTRLTVV.

This clone was counted once. V gene TRBV7-9 combines with J gene TRBJ1-5; maybe TRBD1 (5 bases). CDR1 and CDR2 (germline): SEHNR, FQNEAQ (reference sequence). This CDR3 is 15 amino acids long. V lost 1 base to trimming and J lost 9 bases, with 16 bases between them. CDR3 in DNA: TGTGCCAGCAGCTTAGGGGGAACAGGCCAAAGGCCCCAGCATTTT. Its translation is CASSLGGTGQRPQHF.

The chain has TRBV2 and TRBJ2-7, with 11 bases that match TRBD1. The CDR3 is 13 amino acids. CDR1 is SNHLY, CDR2 FYNNEI, per germline. The junction had 2 bases not matched to a gene; V was cut back by 5 bases and J by 5 bases. DNA of the CDR3: TGTGCCAGCAGTCTGGGACAGGGGGACGAGCAGTACGTC. Translated, it gives CASSLGQGDEQYV.

V usage is TRBV5-1 and J usage is TRBJ2-1, with D maybe TRBD1 (5 bases). The V gene's germline CDR1 is SGHRS and CDR2 YFSETQ. The V and J ends lost 4 bases and 10 bases respectively, with 15 bases between them. There are 13 residues in the CDR3. CDR3 loop: CASSQSTDSEQFF. The DNA for the CDR3 is TGCGCCAGCAGCCAATCGACAGACAGCGAGCAGTTCTTC.